The 21 T cell receptor beta chains below were found in one sample sequenced in a study of blood T cell repertoires in COVID-19. Measured with immunoSEQ multiplex PCR; TCRdb has only the in-frame clones, and not every one. The sample holds about 29,000 clones, approximately 87% seen once. Source material: peripheral blood. These receptors were obtained from a human donor with active COVID-19. The donor label of this sample is uncertain.

The chain combines TRBV18 with TRBJ2-7; 7 bases match TRBD1. Germline values: CDR1 KGHSH, CDR2 LQKENI. V trimming: 6 bases; J trimming: 3 bases; junction bases outside the gene matches: 8. This CDR3 is built from 14 residues. CDR3 residues: CASSQGQQIYEQYF. The CDR3 DNA sequence: TGTGCCAGCTCCCAGGGACAGCAGATCTACGAGCAGTACTTC. The variable domain in full, completed from reference TRBV18 and TRBJ2-7, reads NAGVMQNPRHLVRRRGQEARLRCSPMKGHSHVYWYRQLPEEGLKFMVYLQKENIIDESGMPKERFSAEFPKEGPSILRIQQVVRGDSAAYFCASSQGQQIYEQYFGPGTRLTVT.

The chain employs TRBV19 and TRBJ2-7; 11 bases line up with TRBD2. CDR3 length: 15 amino acids. Unmatched junction bases numbered 4, after V lost 3 bases and J lost 3 bases. Germline-derived CDR1 and CDR2 are LNHDA and SQIVND (reference sequence). CDR3 protein: CASSIVLAGGYEQYF. The DNA of the CDR3 is TGTGCCAGTAGTATTGTGCTAGCGGGGGGCTACGAGCAGTACTTC.

The V gene is TRBV6-5, the J gene TRBJ1-2; tentative D call: TRBD1 (6 bases). CDR1 and CDR2 from the germline V gene are MNHEY and SVGAGI. Trimming cost V 2 bases and J 6 bases, with 16 bases left between them. This CDR3 is 15 amino acids long. The CDR3 nucleotides read TGTGCCAGCAGTTACGGGACATTAAATGTCCATGGCTACACCTTC. Amino acid sequence: CASSYGTLNVHGYTF.

The chain joins TRBV19 to TRBJ2-4, with TRBD2 as a possible D gene (5 bases). Trimming removed 5 bases from V and 0 bases from J, with 20 bases in between. Germline V gene sequence: CDR1 LNHDA, CDR2 SQIVND (reference sequence). The length of the CDR3 is 18 residues. This chain's CDR3 is CASSPQVRGKLAKNIQYF. In nucleotides, the CDR3 is TGTGCCAGTAGTCCCCAGGTACGGGGAAAACTAGCCAAAAACATTCAGTACTTC.

The rearrangement uses TRBV5-5 and TRBJ1-2; D gene unclear. V was shortened by 0 bases and J by 0 bases, with 6 bases between the two germline ends. Germline values: CDR1 SGHKS, CDR2 YYEKEE (reference sequence). This CDR3 spans 14 amino acids. The CDR3 nucleotides are TGTGCCAGCAGCTTGGCATTAGCTAACTATGGCTACACCTTC. Translation: CASSLALANYGYTF.

The gene calls are TRBV7-2 and TRBJ2-5; 12 bases align to TRBD2. The CDR3 consists of 16 residues. V was pared by 5 bases and J by 4 bases, with 8 bases of the junction left unmatched. The germline V gene encodes CDR1 SGHTA and CDR2 FQGNSA. The CDR3 spells CASSASGGLAGETQYF. The CDR3 nucleotides are TGTGCCAGCAGCGCCAGTGGGGGACTAGCGGGAGAGACCCAGTACTTC.

The chain uses TRBV3-1 (or the pseudogene TRBV3-2) and TRBJ1-2; D might be TRBD1 (6 bases). The CDR3 consists of 13 residues. Trimming pared 4 bases from V and 3 bases from J, leaving 9 bases between. Germline V gene lookup returns CDR1 LGHDT and CDR2 YNNKEL (reference sequence). CDR3 in DNA: TGTGCCAGCAGCCGGGACATCTACTATGGCTACACCTTC. The encoded protein is CASSRDIYYGYTF.

CDR3 DNA sequence: TGTGCCAGTAGGGAGCGATCCACAGATACGCAGTATTTT. Residues: CASRERSTDTQYF. The rearrangement joins TRBV19 to TRBJ2-3; D is unclear. CDR1 is LNHDA and CDR2 is SQIVND in the germline V gene (reference sequence). Trimming left V 6 bases short and J 2 bases short, with 9 bases between. This CDR3 has 13 amino acids.

The chain uses TRBV11-1 and TRBJ2-5; no clear D gene. Between the trimmed V and J ends, which lost 4 bases and 6 bases, there was a span of 12 bases. The CDR3 covers 13 residues. CDR1 SGHAT and CDR2 FQDESV come from the germline V gene (reference sequence). The DNA of the CDR3 is TGTGCCAGCAGCTACCCGAGAGTCAAGACCCAGTACTTC. Residues: CASSYPRVKTQYF.

The chain employs TRBV29-1 and TRBJ2-3, with TRBD2 as a possible D gene (7 bases). Trimming removed 8 bases from V and 1 base from J, with 19 bases in between. There are 15 residues in the CDR3. Germline CDR1 and CDR2: SQVTM and ANQGSEA. In DNA, the CDR3 is TGCAGCCTTTCGGGAGCGGGACACCGCACAGATACGCAGTATTTT. This translates into CSLSGAGHRTDTQYF.

This chain links TRBV29-1 with TRBJ2-3; 8 bases align to TRBD1. V was clipped by 6 bases and J by 1 base; unmatched bases: 9. Per germline, CDR1 SQVTM and CDR2 ANQGSEA. The CDR3 runs 15 residues. The CDR3 sequence: CSVEKTGVGTDTQYF. The DNA for the CDR3 is TGCAGCGTGGAGAAGACAGGGGTGGGCACAGATACGCAGTATTTT.

The V call is TRBV27, the J call TRBJ2-7; maybe TRBD2 (6 bases). This CDR3 is 13 amino acids long. CDR1 and CDR2 from the germline V gene are MNHEY and SMNVEV (reference sequence). Deletions cut 6 bases from V and 3 bases from J, with 12 bases between. The CDR3 coding sequence is TGTGCCAGCAGGGGGCTAGCGAGCTACGAGCAGTACTTC. This encodes CASRGLASYEQYF.

V gene TRBV7-2 combines with J gene TRBJ1-4, with a tentative D call TRBD1 (5 bases). The germline V gene encodes CDR1 SGHTA and CDR2 FQGNSA. There are 13 residues in the CDR3. Between the trimmed V and J ends, which lost 5 bases and 13 bases, there was a span of 17 bases. This CDR3 is CASSASIGGGLFF. CDR3 nucleotide sequence: TGTGCCAGCAGCGCCTCTATCGGGGGAGGACTGTTTTTT.

The J gene is TRBJ2-1, the V gene TRBV11-2; D not resolved. This CDR3 has 13 amino acids. V was pared by 3 bases and J by 8 bases, with 11 bases between. The germline CDR1 and CDR2 sequences are SGHAT and FQNNGV. DNA for the CDR3: TGTGCCAGCAGCTTGTCTAGTTTCTATGAGCAGTTCTTC. This encodes CASSLSSFYEQFF.

This chain joins TRBV9 and TRBJ2-3, with TRBD2 matching over 10 bases. Trimming took 0 bases from V and 10 from J; bases not matched to a gene: 26. CDR3 length equals 21 residues. The germline V gene encodes CDR1 SGDLS and CDR2 YYNGEE. The CDR3 DNA follows: TGTGCCAGCAGCGTAGCTTGTTCTAGCGGGAGCAAGGATGATCACAGATATCCGCAGTATTTT. This encodes CASSVACSSGSKDDHRYPQYF.

The chain uses TRBV19 and TRBJ2-5, with 8 positions matching TRBD2. V lost 10 bases, J lost 5 bases, and 15 bases stayed unmatched. The CDR3 loop spans 15 amino acids. CDR1 is LNHDA, CDR2 SQIVND, per germline (reference sequence). CDR3 region: CATSGYAGGGETQYF. The DNA for the CDR3 is TGTGCCACCTCGGGCTACGCGGGGGGCGGTGAGACCCAGTACTTC.

This clone appeared a single time. The chain couples TRBV5-1 to TRBJ2-1; a possible D gene is TRBD2 (5 bases). V was shortened by 1 base and J by 6 bases, with 23 bases between the two germline ends. The CDR3 is made up of 18 amino acids. CDR1 and CDR2 (germline): SGHRS, YFSETQ. In nucleotides, the CDR3 is TGCGCCAGCAGCTTGCGGGTAGCTAGCCCAGTTAGTCCCAATGAGCAGTTCTTC. Amino acid sequence: CASSLRVASPVSPNEQFF.

The chain has TRBV7-9 and TRBJ1-3; weak D call: TRBD1 (5 bases). Trimming stripped 4 bases from V and 4 bases from J, with 11 bases between. This CDR3 spans 14 amino acids. Germline-derived CDR1 and CDR2 are SEHNR and FQNEAQ (reference sequence). The CDR3 DNA reads TGTGCCAGCAGCTCCTACAGGAGCGGAAACACCATATATTTT. Amino acid sequence: CASSSYRSGNTIYF.

V and J are TRBV7-2 and TRBJ2-1, with 12 nucleotides matching TRBD2. Germline loops: CDR1 SGHTA, CDR2 FQGNSA. V shed 0 bases and J 7 bases; nucleotides not matched to a gene: 10. The CDR3 loop spans 18 amino acids. The CDR3 region is CASSLAPPGTSGSNEQFF. The DNA of the CDR3 is TGTGCCAGCAGCTTAGCCCCCCCAGGGACTAGCGGGTCGAATGAGCAGTTCTTC.

This chain uses TRBV3-1 (or the pseudogene TRBV3-2) with TRBJ1-2; D call uncertain. Germline assignment: CDR1 LGHDT and CDR2 YNNKEL (reference sequence). V lost 0 bases and J 4 bases, leaving 6 bases between the germline ends. The length of the CDR3 is 13 residues. The CDR3, as DNA: TGTGCCAGCAGCCAAGATGTAGTCTATGGCTACACCTTC. Protein sequence: CASSQDVVYGYTF.

The gene calls are TRBV7-2 and TRBJ2-1; 11 nucleotides match TRBD2. CDR3 size: 15 residues. With 5 bases clipped from V and 2 bases from J, the junction kept 2 bases outside the gene matches. CDR1 and CDR2 from the germline V gene are SGHTA and FQGNSA. The chain's CDR3 is CASSLSGGAYNEQFF. In DNA form, the CDR3 reads TGTGCCAGCAGCCTTAGCGGGGGGGCCTACAATGAGCAGTTCTTC.